What follows is one T cell receptor beta chain and its context. The antigen remains undetermined. Between the trimmed V and J ends, which lost 5 bases and 4 bases, there was a span of 12 bases. This CDR3 is 13 amino acids long. CDR1 is MDHEN and CDR2 is SYDVKM in the germline V gene. This specimen belongs to a study of OX40 agonist ivuxolimab in advanced cancers. On the study more broadly: The study gave patients intravenous ivuxolimab at 0.01 to 10 mg/kg every 2 weeks. Three dose-escalation patients had partial responses: one with hepatocellular carcinoma and two with cutaneous melanoma. Study-level results: Undetermined was the antigen specificity of the expanded peripheral T cells.

Assay used: immunoSEQ multiplex PCR; TCRdb lists only in-frame clones, some missing. Of about 77,000 clones detected, approximately 92% appear once; the ten largest clones hold 0.25% to 0.35%. The specimen comprised CD4+ or CD8+ T cells sorted from blood, sampled in a trial of the OX40 agonist ivuxolimab. The sequence was obtained from an adult with an advanced solid tumor such as melanoma, head and neck, liver or kidney cancer. This rearrangement joins TRBV28 to TRBJ2-7; the D call may be TRBD1 or TRBD2 (5 bases each). Here the CDR3 DNA reads TGTGCCAGCAGTCCGGGACCGACATACGAGCAGTACTTC. This translates into CASSPGPTYEQYF.